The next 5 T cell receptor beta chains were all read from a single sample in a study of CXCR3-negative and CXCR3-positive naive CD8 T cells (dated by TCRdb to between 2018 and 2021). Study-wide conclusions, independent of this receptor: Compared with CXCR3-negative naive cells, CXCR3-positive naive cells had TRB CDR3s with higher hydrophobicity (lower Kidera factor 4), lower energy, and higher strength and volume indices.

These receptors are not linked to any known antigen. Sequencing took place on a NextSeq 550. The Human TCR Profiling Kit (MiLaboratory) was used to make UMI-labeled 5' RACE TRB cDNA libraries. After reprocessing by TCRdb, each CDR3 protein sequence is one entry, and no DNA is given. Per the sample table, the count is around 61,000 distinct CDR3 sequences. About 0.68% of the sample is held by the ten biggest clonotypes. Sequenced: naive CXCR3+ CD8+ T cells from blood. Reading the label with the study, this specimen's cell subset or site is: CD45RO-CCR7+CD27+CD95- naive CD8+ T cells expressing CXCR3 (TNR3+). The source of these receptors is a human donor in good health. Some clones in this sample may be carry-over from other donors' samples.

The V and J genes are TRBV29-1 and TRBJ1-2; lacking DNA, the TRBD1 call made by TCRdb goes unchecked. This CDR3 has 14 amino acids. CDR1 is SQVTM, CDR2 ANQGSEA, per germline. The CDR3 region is CSVAGTGAFYGYTF. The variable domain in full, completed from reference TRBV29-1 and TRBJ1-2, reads SAVISQKPSRDICQRGTSLTIQCQVDSQVTMMFWYRQQPGQSLTLIATANQGSEATYESGFVIDKFPISRPNLTFSTLTVSNMSPEDSSIYLCSVAGTGAFYGYTFGSGTRLTVV.

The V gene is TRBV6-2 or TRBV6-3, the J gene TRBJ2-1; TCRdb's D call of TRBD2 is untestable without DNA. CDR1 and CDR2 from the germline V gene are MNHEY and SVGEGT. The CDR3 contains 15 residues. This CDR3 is CASRVAGAIYNEQFF.

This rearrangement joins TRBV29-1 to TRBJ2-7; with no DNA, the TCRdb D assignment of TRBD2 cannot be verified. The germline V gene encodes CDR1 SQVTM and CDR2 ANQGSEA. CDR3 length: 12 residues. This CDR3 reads CSVEGALYEQYF.

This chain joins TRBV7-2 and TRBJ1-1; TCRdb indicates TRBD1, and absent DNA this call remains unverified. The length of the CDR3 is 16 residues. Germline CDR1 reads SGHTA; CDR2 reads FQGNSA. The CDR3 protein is CASSLPLQGGNTEAFF.

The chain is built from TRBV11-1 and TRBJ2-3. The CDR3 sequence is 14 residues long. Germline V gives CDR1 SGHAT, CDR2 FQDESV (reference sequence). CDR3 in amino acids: CASSPYWGQDTQYF.